This T cell receptor (beta chain) was profiled in a study of cytomegalovirus exposure and HLA in healthy donors. Overall study results and limits: Per published accounts, TCR beta sequences correctly predicted the HLA-A and HLA-B alleles of most subjects. Roughly uniform depth of sequencing across donors was assumed in presence/absence analyses. It emerged from a later analysis that several of the most significant clusters appeared to be linked to common viral pathogens.

Primers for the PCR totalled 60 Vbeta and 13 Jbeta. In the original analysis: An analysis that came later counted approximately 76 million unique TCR beta chains, some 11 million shared. Libraries were prepared by immunoSEQ multiplex PCR; TCRdb keeps only in-frame clonotypes and omits some of them. V and J calls and clone size come straight from that table; D and trimming were deduced from the DNA. The repertoire table contains under 200,000 clones. Concerning this clone itself: Its target is unknown.

The length of the CDR3 is 14 residues. Unmatched junction bases numbered 4, after V lost 4 bases and J lost 7 bases. Germline V CDR1 and CDR2: MNHEY, SVGAGI. The receptor comes from a man aged 25 to 40 in good health and CMV-seronegative. The sample comprised PBMCs. The chain couples TRBV6-5 to TRBJ1-2; 12 bases map to TRBD1. This chain's CDR3 is CASSWGQGAGGYTF. The CDR3 coding sequence is TGTGCCAGCAGTTGGGGACAGGGGGCCGGTGGCTACACCTTC.